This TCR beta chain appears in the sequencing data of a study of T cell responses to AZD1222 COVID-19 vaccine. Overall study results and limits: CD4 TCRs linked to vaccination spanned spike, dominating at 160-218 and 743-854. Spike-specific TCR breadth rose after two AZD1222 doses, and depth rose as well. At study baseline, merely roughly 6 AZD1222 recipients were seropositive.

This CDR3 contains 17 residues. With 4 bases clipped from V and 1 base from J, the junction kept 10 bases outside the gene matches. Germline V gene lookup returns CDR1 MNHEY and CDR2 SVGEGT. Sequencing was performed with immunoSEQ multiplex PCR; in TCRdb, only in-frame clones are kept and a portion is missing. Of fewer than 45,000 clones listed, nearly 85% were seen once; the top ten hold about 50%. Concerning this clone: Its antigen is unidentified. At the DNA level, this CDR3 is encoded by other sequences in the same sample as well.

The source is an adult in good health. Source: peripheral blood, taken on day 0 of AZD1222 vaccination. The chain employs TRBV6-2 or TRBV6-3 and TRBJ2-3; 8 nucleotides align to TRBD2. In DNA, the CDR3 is TGTGCCAGCAGTTCTCGGTTGAGAGCGGGGGGCACAGATACGCAGTATTTT. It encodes CASSSRLRAGGTDTQYF.